A single sample is the source of the 16 T cell receptor beta chains below, sequenced in a study of blood T cell repertoires in COVID-19. Assay: immunoSEQ multiplex PCR; the TCRdb copy retains only in-frame clones and omits some. The data contain approximately 400,000 clones, 80% to 95% of them singletons. The specimen was PBMCs or T cells enriched from blood (not recorded which). The receptors originated from a middle-aged woman who had been exposed to COVID-19.

This sequence joins TRBV21-1 and TRBJ1-1. TRBV21-1 is an annotated pseudogene. The CDR3 contains 15 residues. The DNA for the CDR3 is TGTGCCAGCAGCAACGGGGGGGTCTGGGGCACTGAAGCTTTCTTT. Translated, it gives CASSNGGVWGTEAFF.

The chain couples TRBV29-1 to TRBJ1-4, with 9 bases identical to TRBD1. This CDR3 is built from 13 residues. The V gene's germline CDR1 is SQVTM and CDR2 ANQGSEA. V shed 7 bases and J 4 bases; nucleotides not matched to a gene: 4. The DNA of the CDR3 is TGCAGCGCCCCGGGACAGGGTAATGAAAAACTGTTTTTT. Protein: CSAPGQGNEKLFF.

CDR3 DNA sequence: TGTGCCAGCAGTTTTATGTCTGGGGGGGGCGGCTACGAGCAGTACTTC. Residues: CASSFMSGGGGYEQYF. The J gene is TRBJ2-7, the V gene TRBV27; TRBD2 might be the D (7 bases). Looked up from germline, CDR1 is MNHEY and CDR2 is SMNVEV (reference sequence). V lost 3 bases to trimming and J lost 3 bases, with 18 bases between them. The CDR3 sequence is 16 residues long.

This chain links TRBV2 with TRBJ1-1, with D unclear. Germline CDR1 SNHLY, CDR2 FYNNEI. This CDR3 spans 14 amino acids. V lost 7 bases to trimming and J lost 1 base, with 13 bases between them. CDR3 nucleotides: TGTGCCAGCAATGGATCCAGAGGGAACACTGAAGCTTTCTTT. This translates into CASNGSRGNTEAFF.

This clone was found once. The chain carries TRBV24-1 and TRBJ2-1, with a tentative D call TRBD2 (6 bases). CDR1 is KGHDR and CDR2 is SFDVKD in the germline V gene. Trimming took 2 bases from V and 7 from J, leaving 23 bases between them. The CDR3 consists of 18 residues. The CDR3 DNA is TGTGCCACCAGTGATTCGATAGCGGCAGAGGCCCTCCTGAATGAGCAGTTCTTC. Translated, it gives CATSDSIAAEALLNEQFF.

V is TRBV5-1 and J is TRBJ2-1; D might be TRBD2 (5 bases). V lost 1 base, J lost 0 bases, and 11 bases lay in between. CDR3 size: 16 residues. The germline V gene has CDR1 SGHRS and CDR2 YFSETQ. The CDR3 protein is CASSLNGGSSYNEQFF. CDR3 sequence (DNA): TGCGCCAGCAGCTTGAACGGAGGCAGCTCCTACAATGAGCAGTTCTTC.

V is TRBV19 and J is TRBJ1-4; unclear D gene. V gave up 0 bases and J gave up 6 bases, with 11 bases separating them. The germline gives CDR1 LNHDA, CDR2 SQIVND (reference sequence). The CDR3 is 15 residues long. This chain's CDR3 is CASSIERRRYEKLFF. In nucleotides, the CDR3 is TGTGCCAGTAGTATAGAAAGGAGGAGGTATGAAAAACTGTTTTTT.

The chain carries TRBV6-5 and TRBJ2-1; 11 positions agree with TRBD2. CDR1 MNHEY and CDR2 SVGAGI come from the germline V gene. The J segment lost 7 bases and the V segment lost 7 bases, leaving 9 bases of the junction unmatched. The CDR3 runs 15 residues. In nucleotides, the CDR3 is TGTGCCAGCACCTTAGGACTAGCGGGCTTGAATGAGCAGTTCTTC. Amino acid sequence: CASTLGLAGLNEQFF.

The chain employs TRBV3-1 (or the pseudogene TRBV3-2) and TRBJ2-3; D not certain. V lost 3 bases and J 6 bases, leaving 7 bases between the germline ends. This CDR3 contains 12 residues. The germline CDR1 and CDR2 sequences are LGHDT and YNNKEL (reference sequence). The CDR3 region is CASSHQADTQYF. In DNA, the CDR3 is TGTGCCAGCAGCCACCAGGCTGATACGCAGTATTTT.

This sequence joins TRBV15 and TRBJ2-3; D is uncertain. V lost 0 bases and J 1 base, leaving 17 bases between the germline ends. Per the germline V gene, CDR1 is LNHNV and CDR2 is YYDKDF (reference sequence). The CDR3 extends over 18 amino acids. Here the CDR3 DNA reads TGTGCCACCAGCAGAGATCGTTGGAGTTTGGTTGGCACAGATACGCAGTATTTT. This translates into CATSRDRWSLVGTDTQYF.

The chain uses TRBV3-1 (or the pseudogene TRBV3-2) and TRBJ1-1; 9 bases agree with TRBD1. Germline-derived CDR1 and CDR2 are LGHDT and YNNKEL (reference sequence). V lost 6 bases, J lost 0 bases, and 2 bases stayed unmatched. The CDR3 spans 14 residues. The CDR3 bases are TGTGCCAGCAGGGGGACAGGGATGAACACTGAAGCTTTCTTT. It encodes CASRGTGMNTEAFF.

The chain recombines TRBV4-1 with TRBJ1-5, with D possibly TRBD1 on 5 matching bases. This CDR3 region has 15 residues. Trimming left V 6 bases short and J 0 bases short, with 12 bases between. Germline lookup yields CDR1 MGHRA and CDR2 YSYEKL. Here the CDR3 DNA reads TGCGCCAGCAGGATCAGGGACTATAGCAATCAGCCCCAGCATTTT. Translating it yields CASRIRDYSNQPQHF.

V and J are TRBV19 and TRBJ2-2; TRBD2 is a possible D gene (6 bases). V was trimmed by 3 bases and J by 4 bases, leaving 6 bases between them. There are 13 residues in the CDR3. The germline gives CDR1 LNHDA, CDR2 SQIVND (reference sequence). The CDR3: CASSMGGTGELFF. CDR3 in DNA: TGTGCCAGTAGTATGGGGGGCACCGGGGAGCTGTTTTTT. Together with reference TRBV19 and TRBJ2-2, the CDR3 gives the full variable domain: DGGITQSPKYLFRKEGQNVTLSCEQNLNHDAMYWYRQDPGQGLRLIYYSQIVNDFQKGDIAEGYSVSREKKESFPLTVTSAQKNPTAFYLCASSMGGTGELFFGEGSRLTVL.

The chain couples TRBV9 to TRBJ2-3; D gene uncertain. The CDR3 extends over 16 amino acids. CDR1 SGDLS and CDR2 YYNGEE come from the germline V gene. V dropped 0 bases and J dropped 2 bases, with 13 bases sitting between them. The CDR3 spells CASSVALADFTDTQYF. CDR3 bases: TGTGCCAGCAGCGTAGCTTTGGCAGACTTCACAGATACGCAGTATTTT.

V is TRBV7-9 and J is TRBJ1-1; D is undetermined. This CDR3 contains 13 residues. Trimming removed 2 bases at V and 1 base at J, with 5 bases between. Germline CDR1 and CDR2: SEHNR and FQNEAQ (reference sequence). The CDR3 loop is CASSLTSNTEAFF. CDR3 DNA: TGTGCCAGCAGCTTAACTTCGAACACTGAAGCTTTCTTT.

The chain is built from TRBV5-1 and TRBJ2-3; D may be TRBD2 (5 bases). The CDR3 spans 15 residues. The V and J ends lost 0 bases and 3 bases respectively, with 11 bases between them. CDR1 and CDR2 (germline): SGHRS, YFSETQ. Here the CDR3 DNA reads TGCGCCAGCAGCTTGGGGTTCCGGGGTACAGATACGCAGTATTTT. Amino acid sequence: CASSLGFRGTDTQYF. The variable domain in full, completed from reference TRBV5-1 and TRBJ2-3, reads KAGVTQTPRYLIKTRGQQVTLSCSPISGHRSVSWYQQTPGQGLQFLFEYFSETQRNKGNFPGRFSGRQFSNSRSEMNVSTLELGDSALYLCASSLGFRGTDTQYFGPGTRLTVL.